Listed here is a single T cell receptor beta chain. Sequence at one end of the junction differs from germline and may be a read error. These data come from a study of blood T cells in healthy people across ages. A second 7 to 11 cycle PCR used barcoded and J-beta primers. TCRdb re-called the 5' RACE reads through MiXCR, storing one row per CDR3 protein. In the table there are about 680,000 distinct CDR3 sequences, 49% of which are singletons. Germline V gene lookup returns CDR1 MNHEY and CDR2 SVGEGT. The CDR3 loop spans 14 amino acids. J is TRBJ1-6 and V is TRBV6-2 or TRBV6-3, with a possible D match to TRBD1 (6 bases). Specimen: blood. This receptor was identified in a woman aged 60 to 75 in good health. Here the CDR3 reads CASRKTGIDSPPHF. In nucleotides, the CDR3 is TGTGCCAGCAGAAAAACAGGGATCGATTCACCCCCCCACTTT.